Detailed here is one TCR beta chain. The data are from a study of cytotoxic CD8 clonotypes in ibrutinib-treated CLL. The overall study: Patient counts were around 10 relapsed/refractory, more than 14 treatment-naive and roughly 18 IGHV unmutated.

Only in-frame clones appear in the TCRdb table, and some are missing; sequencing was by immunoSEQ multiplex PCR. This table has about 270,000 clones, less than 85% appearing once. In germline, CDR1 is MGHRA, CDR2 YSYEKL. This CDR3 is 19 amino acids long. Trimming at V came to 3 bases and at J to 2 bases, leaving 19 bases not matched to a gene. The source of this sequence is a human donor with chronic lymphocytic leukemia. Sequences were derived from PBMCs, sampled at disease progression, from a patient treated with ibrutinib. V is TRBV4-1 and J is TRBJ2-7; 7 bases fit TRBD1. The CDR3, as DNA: TGCGCCAGCAGCCACCCATTGGCCCCGGGACAGACTATTACCTACGAGCAGTACTTC. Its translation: CASSHPLAPGQTITYEQYF.